Following are 4 T cell receptor beta chains from one sample sequenced in a study of blood T cell repertoires in COVID-19. The assay was immunoSEQ multiplex PCR, and TCRdb's table has in-frame clones only and misses some. The sample records roughly 260,000 clones, 75% to 95% being singletons. Sequenced sample: peripheral blood. These receptors were collected from a young adult with COVID-19, enrolled during active disease.

The chain carries TRBV25-1 and TRBJ2-1; D not resolved. The germline V gene encodes CDR1 MGHDK and CDR2 SYGVNS. V shed 0 bases and J shed 1 base, with 16 bases lying between them. This CDR3 is 18 amino acids long. The CDR3 reads CASSEYIPDSSSYNEQFF. The CDR3 DNA sequence: TGTGCCAGCAGTGAATATATCCCTGACTCCTCATCCTACAATGAGCAGTTCTTC.

In its sample, this clone was seen a few times. The chain carries TRBV21-1 and TRBJ1-2; the table's D gene call, TRBD1, was not cross checked with the DNA. TRBV21-1 is reported as a pseudogene. The CDR3 consists of 11 residues. For the CDR3, the DNA is TGTGCCAGCCCCGGGGGACAGGGGACCACCTTC. Protein product: CASPGGQGTTF.

The chain has TRBV27 and TRBJ1-1; 7 bases match TRBD1. CDR1 MNHEY and CDR2 SMNVEV come from the germline V gene (reference sequence). The CDR3 covers 16 residues. Trimming took 4 bases from V and 0 from J; bases not matched to a gene: 8. CDR3 sequence: CASSSYPTGMNTEAFF. The CDR3 DNA reads TGTGCCAGCAGTTCTTACCCGACAGGGATGAACACTGAAGCTTTCTTT.

This rearrangement joins TRBV24-1 to TRBJ2-5; 8 positions agree with TRBD2. This CDR3 is built from 19 residues. Trimming removed 9 bases from V and 2 bases from J; junction bases left unmatched: 22. The germline gives CDR1 KGHDR, CDR2 SFDVKD. CDR3 loop: CATGAGFDVRRGVQETQYF. The CDR3 nucleotides read TGTGCCACCGGGGCGGGTTTCGACGTGAGGCGGGGGGTTCAAGAGACCCAGTACTTC.